These 10 T cell receptor beta chains share one sample of origin, sequenced in a study of blood T cell repertoires in COVID-19. Only in-frame clones appear in the TCRdb table, and some are missing; sequencing was by immunoSEQ multiplex PCR. The top ten clones hold about 7.7% of a sample with about 54,000 clones, 75% to 95% of them seen once. The source material was peripheral blood. These receptors came from a woman in her thirties or forties with active COVID-19.

V and J are TRBV4-2 and TRBJ1-4; the D gene is possibly TRBD1 (6 bases). V dropped 3 bases and J dropped 7 bases, with 18 bases sitting between them. CDR1 LGHNA and CDR2 YNFKEQ come from the germline V gene. The CDR3 is 16 residues long. The CDR3 sequence is CASSQADWGGGEKLFF. The CDR3 DNA sequence: TGTGCCAGCAGCCAGGCTGACTGGGGGGGCGGTGAAAAACTGTTTTTT.

This chain links TRBV14 with TRBJ2-1; no reliable D call. Germline V CDR1 and CDR2: SGHDN, FVKESK. With 0 bases removed from V and 0 bases from J, the gap between germline ends came to 9 bases. The CDR3 spans 16 residues. As DNA, the CDR3 is TGTGCCAGCAGCCAAGATAGAGGAAGCTCCTACAATGAGCAGTTCTTC. It specifies CASSQDRGSSYNEQFF.

This clone was counted a single time. The rearrangement uses TRBV6-5 and TRBJ1-2; 9 bases match TRBD1. Germline V gene sequence: CDR1 MNHEY, CDR2 SVGAGI. V was pared by 5 bases and J by 3 bases, with 4 bases of the junction left unmatched. This CDR3 region has 14 residues. The CDR3: CASSPGQGHYGYTF. CDR3 DNA: TGTGCCAGCAGTCCGGGACAGGGTCACTATGGCTACACCTTC.

The V gene is TRBV3-1 (or the pseudogene TRBV3-2), the J gene TRBJ2-3; 7 bases fit TRBD2. After removal of 1 base from V and 6 bases from J, the junction contained 7 bases not matched to a gene. Germline CDR1 and CDR2: LGHDT and YNNKEL (reference sequence). The CDR3 loop spans 15 amino acids. CDR3 nucleotide sequence: TGTGCCAGCAGCCAAGGGTCTGCCGGGAGGGATACGCAGTATTTT. Translated: CASSQGSAGRDTQYF.

V is TRBV10-3 and J is TRBJ1-2, with D possibly TRBD1 on 6 matching bases. Germline CDR1 and CDR2: ENHRY and SYGVKD. V was pared by 2 bases and J by 8 bases, with 21 bases between. The CDR3 has 16 residues. CDR3 coding DNA: TGTGCCATCAGTGAGAGGGGCCCCCTGGGGGCGGAGGGCTACACCTTC. Its protein is CAISERGPLGAEGYTF.

This chain joins TRBV5-1 and TRBJ2-5; tentatively, D is TRBD1 (6 bases). CDR1 SGHRS and CDR2 YFSETQ come from the germline V gene. V gave up 4 bases and J gave up 4 bases, with 11 bases separating them. The CDR3 has 13 amino acids. Here the CDR3 DNA reads TGCGCCAGCAGCCCTACAGGGATAGAGACCCAGTACTTC. Protein: CASSPTGIETQYF.

The chain couples TRBV5-1 to TRBJ2-3; 7 nucleotides line up with TRBD2. J lost 8 bases, V lost 2 bases, and 11 bases had no gene match. The CDR3 sequence is 15 residues long. Germline V gene data show CDR1 as SGHRS and CDR2 as YFSETQ. The CDR3 sequence is CASSLDSAGGGTQYF. In DNA, the CDR3 is TGCGCCAGCAGCTTAGATAGCGCTGGGGGGGGTACGCAGTATTTT.

CDR3 sequence: CASSYTPGTSGGLGETQYF. DNA for the CDR3: TGTGCCAGCAGTTACACGCCAGGGACTAGCGGGGGACTTGGGGAGACCCAGTACTTC. The chain recombines TRBV6-2 or TRBV6-3 with TRBJ2-5; 14 bases map to TRBD2. From germline, CDR1 is MNHEY and CDR2 SVGEGT. The CDR3 covers 19 residues. The J segment lost 5 bases and the V segment lost 2 bases, leaving 13 bases of the junction unmatched.

This chain joins TRBV6-6 and TRBJ2-1; TRBD2 aligns across 13 bases. Germline V CDR1 and CDR2: MNHNY, SVGAGI (reference sequence). J was trimmed by 8 bases and V by 4 bases; bases with no gene match: 8. The CDR3 sequence is 16 residues long. The CDR3 bases are TGTGCCAGCAGTTCTTCACTAGCGGGGGGGCCTTATGAGCAGTTCTTC. Its protein product is CASSSSLAGGPYEQFF.

The rearrangement links TRBV7-2 to TRBJ2-7, with D maybe TRBD1 (6 bases). The germline CDR1 and CDR2 sequences are SGHTA and FQGNSA. The CDR3 loop spans 16 amino acids. Trimming cost V 5 bases and J 4 bases, with 21 bases left between them. The CDR3 reads CASSPRQGRSIYEQYF. The DNA for the CDR3 is TGTGCCAGCAGCCCTCGGCAGGGGCGATCAATTTACGAGCAGTACTTC.